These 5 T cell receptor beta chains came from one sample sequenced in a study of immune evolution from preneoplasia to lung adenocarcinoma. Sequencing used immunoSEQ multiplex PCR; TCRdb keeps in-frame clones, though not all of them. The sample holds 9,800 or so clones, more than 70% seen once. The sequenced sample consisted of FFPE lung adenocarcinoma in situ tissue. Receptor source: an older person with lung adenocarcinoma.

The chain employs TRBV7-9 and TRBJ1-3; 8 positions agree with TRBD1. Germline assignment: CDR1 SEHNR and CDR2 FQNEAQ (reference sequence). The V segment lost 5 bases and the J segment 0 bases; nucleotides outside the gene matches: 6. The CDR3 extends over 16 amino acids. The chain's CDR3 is CASSKDRAHSGNTIYF. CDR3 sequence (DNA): TGTGCCAGCAGCAAGGACAGGGCGCACTCTGGAAACACCATATATTTT.

The CDR3 DNA follows: TGTGCCACCAGCAGAGATCTAGGGGGGCTGCCCATTCAGTACTTC. Its translation: CATSRDLGGLPIQYF. This chain joins TRBV15 and TRBJ2-4; D assignment may be TRBD1 or TRBD2 (6 bases each). Looked up from germline, CDR1 is LNHNV and CDR2 is YYDKDF (reference sequence). Trimming left V 0 bases short and J 9 bases short, with 15 bases between. The CDR3 has 15 amino acids.

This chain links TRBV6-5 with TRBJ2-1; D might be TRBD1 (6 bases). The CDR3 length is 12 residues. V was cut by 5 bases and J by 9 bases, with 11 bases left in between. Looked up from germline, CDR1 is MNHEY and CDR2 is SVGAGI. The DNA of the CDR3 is TGTGCCAGCAGTAACCCGACAGGTGAGCAGTTCTTC. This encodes CASSNPTGEQFF.

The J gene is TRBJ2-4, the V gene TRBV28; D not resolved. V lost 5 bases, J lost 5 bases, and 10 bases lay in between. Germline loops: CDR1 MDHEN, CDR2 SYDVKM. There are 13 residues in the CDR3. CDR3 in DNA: TGTGCCAGCAGTACCCAGCACCAAAACATTCAGTACTTC. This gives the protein CASSTQHQNIQYF.

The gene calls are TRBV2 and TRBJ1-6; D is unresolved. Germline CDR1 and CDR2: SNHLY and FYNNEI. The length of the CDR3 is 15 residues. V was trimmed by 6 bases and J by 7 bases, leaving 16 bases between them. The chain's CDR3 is CASSSRPEGNSPLHF. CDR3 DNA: TGTGCCAGCAGCTCACGCCCAGAGGGAAATTCACCCCTCCACTTT.